A selection of T cell receptor beta chains follows, all from one sample in a study of blood T cell repertoires in COVID-19. Only in-frame clones appear in the TCRdb table, and some are missing; sequencing was by immunoSEQ multiplex PCR. Seen here are fewer than 130,000 clones, 70% to 90% observed once, and the top ten hold around 4.4%. The sequenced sample consisted of peripheral blood. These receptor sequences come from a human donor in a cohort sampled during active COVID-19. Each CDR3 is given with its conserved first and last residue. The D gene is left open where the match is weak. Size is omitted from some rows. Given values are once, few, many or a class for expanded clones.

size	D	V	J	DNA	CDR3
-	-	TRBV3-1/TRBV3-2	TRBJ2-2	TGTGCCAGCAGCAACGACTACACCGGGGAGCTGTTTTTT	CASSNDYTGELFF
-	TRBD1	TRBV6-1	TRBJ1-1	TGTGCCAGCAGTGACCTGACAGGGTACACTGAAGCTTTCTTT	CASSDLTGYTEAFF
-	TRBD1	TRBV6-4	TRBJ1-2	TGTGCCAGCCGTATGGAGGACAGGGCGGGTCATGGCTACACCTTC	CASRMEDRAGHGYTF
-	TRBD1	TRBV9	TRBJ1-1	TGTGCCAGCAGCGCCACAGGGGGTTGGACTGAAGCTTTCTTT	CASSATGGWTEAFF
-	-	TRBV7-9	TRBJ2-2	TGTGCCAGCAGCCCTAGGACAGTGCTTGAGCTGTTTTTT	CASSPRTVLELFF
few	-	TRBV30	TRBJ1-4	TGTGCCTGGGCGGAGGGGAGACGGAATGAAAAACTGTTTTTT	CAWAEGRRNEKLFF
-	-	TRBV11-2	TRBJ1-1	TGTGCCAGCAGCCGTACAGGGTACACTGAAGCTTTCTTT	CASSRTGYTEAFF
-	TRBD1	TRBV7-8	TRBJ1-2	TGTGCCAGCAATTCCCCCCGATCGACCGGGACAGGGGTCGTAACGGGTGGCTACACCTTC	CASNSPRSTGTGVVTGGYTF
-	TRBD1	TRBV30	TRBJ1-4	TGTGCCTGGAGATTCCAGGGGGCCTGGGAAAAACTGTTTTTT	CAWRFQGAWEKLFF
-	TRBD2	TRBV9	TRBJ2-2	TGTGCCAGCAGCGTTGCCGGGACTAGCGGGAGAGGTGTTGCCGGGGAGCTGTTTTTT	CASSVAGTSGRGVAGELFF
once	TRBD2	TRBV10-3	TRBJ2-2	TGTGCCATCAGTGAGGGACTAGCGGGGGGCATAGACACCGGGGAGCTGTTTTTT	CAISEGLAGGIDTGELFF
-	-	TRBV10-1	TRBJ2-3	TGCGCCAGCAGTGAGTCGAGGCCCCCCAGGGCAGATACGCAGTATTTT	CASSESRPPRADTQYF
-	-	TRBV7-3	TRBJ2-3	TGTGCCAGCTCCGACATCAACACAGATACGCAGTATTTT	CASSDINTDTQYF
-	TRBD2	TRBV27	TRBJ2-3	TGTGCCAGCAGGAAGGTGGGACTAGCGGATACCCCTGGCACAGATACGCAGTATTTT	CASRKVGLADTPGTDTQYF
-	TRBD1	TRBV7-8	TRBJ2-6	TGTGCCAGCAGCTGGGACAGGGTCTCTGGGGCCAACGTCCTGACTTTC	CASSWDRVSGANVLTF
-	-	TRBV21-1	TRBJ2-1	TGTGCCAGCAGCAAAGGGTCCGGGACAGGGGGCGATGATGAGCAGTTCTTC	CASSKGSGTGGDDEQFF
-	TRBD1	TRBV24-1	TRBJ1-2	TGTGCCACCAGAGGACAGGGACTCTATGGCTACACCTTC	CATRGQGLYGYTF
-	-	TRBV21-1	TRBJ2-7	TGTGCCATTTCACAGGGTATCCACGAGCAGTACTTC	CAISQGIHEQYF
-	-	TRBV11-2	TRBJ1-1	TGTGCCAGCAGCTTACGGCGTAGCGAAGCTTTCTTT	CASSLRRSEAFF
-	-	TRBV19	TRBJ1-4	TGTGCCAGTAAGGGCCAGGGTCCTGAAAAACTGTTTTTT	CASKGQGPEKLFF
many	-	TRBV9	TRBJ2-3	TGTGCCAGCAGCGTAGCGGGGCAGGGGATAGATACGCAGTATTTT	CASSVAGQGIDTQYF
few	TRBD2	TRBV7-3	TRBJ2-1	TGTGCCAGCAGCCCAGGGACTAGCGGGAGTAATGAGCAGTTCTTC	CASSPGTSGSNEQFF
few	-	TRBV6-2/TRBV6-3	TRBJ1-1	TGTGCCAGCAGTTACGGCAGGGAGGTTGAAGCTTTCTTT	CASSYGREVEAFF
-	TRBD1	TRBV5-4	TRBJ1-2	TGTGCCAGCAGCCCCCGGGACAGGGGTGGCTATGGCTACACCTTC	CASSPRDRGGYGYTF
-	-	TRBV9	TRBJ2-1	TGTGCCAGCAGCGTAGGTGGCGGGCGGGGTGAGCAGTTCTTC	CASSVGGGRGEQFF
once	TRBD2	TRBV10-1	TRBJ2-3	TGCGCCAGCAGTGAGGAGACTAGCGGGAGAACTAGCACAGATACGCAGTATTTT	CASSEETSGRTSTDTQYF
-	-	TRBV6-1	TRBJ1-2	TGTGCCAGCAGTGAAGTCCTTGGGGGGACGGACTCAGGCTACACCTTC	CASSEVLGGTDSGYTF
-	TRBD2	TRBV6-5	TRBJ2-7	TGTGCCAGCAGTACTAGCGGGGGGGATGGTGAGCAGTACTTC	CASSTSGGDGEQYF
-	-	TRBV15	TRBJ1-2	TGTGCCACCAGCACCGGGTCTGAAAATGGCTACACCTTC	CATSTGSENGYTF
-	-	TRBV6-4	TRBJ2-1	TGTGCCAGCAGTGAGCGAAGCACCCATGAGCAGTTCTTC	CASSERSTHEQFF